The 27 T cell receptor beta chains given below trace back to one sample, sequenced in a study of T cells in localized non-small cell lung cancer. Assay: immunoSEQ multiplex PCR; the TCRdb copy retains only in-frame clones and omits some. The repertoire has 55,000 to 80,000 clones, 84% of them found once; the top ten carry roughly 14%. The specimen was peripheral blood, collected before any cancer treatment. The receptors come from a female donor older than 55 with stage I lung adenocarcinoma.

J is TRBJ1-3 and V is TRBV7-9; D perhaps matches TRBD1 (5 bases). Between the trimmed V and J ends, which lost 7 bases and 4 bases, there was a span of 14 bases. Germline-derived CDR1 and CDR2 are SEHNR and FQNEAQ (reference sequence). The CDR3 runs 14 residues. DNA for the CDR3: TGTGCCAGCACCAACTTCCAGGGCGGAAACACCATATATTTT. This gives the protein CASTNFQGGNTIYF.

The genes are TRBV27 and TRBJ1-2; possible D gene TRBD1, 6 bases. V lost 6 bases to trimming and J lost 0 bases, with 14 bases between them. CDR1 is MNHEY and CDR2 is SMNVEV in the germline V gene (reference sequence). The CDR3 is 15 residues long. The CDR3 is CASRGIGGSNYGYTF. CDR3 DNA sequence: TGTGCCAGCAGGGGAATAGGGGGGTCTAACTATGGCTACACCTTC.

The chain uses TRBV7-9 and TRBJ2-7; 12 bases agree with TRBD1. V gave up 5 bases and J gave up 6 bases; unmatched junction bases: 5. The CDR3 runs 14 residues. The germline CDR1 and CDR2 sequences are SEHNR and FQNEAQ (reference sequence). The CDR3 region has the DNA TGTGCCAGCAGCGCCGGGACAGGGGGCTCCGAGCAGTACTTC. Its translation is CASSAGTGGSEQYF.

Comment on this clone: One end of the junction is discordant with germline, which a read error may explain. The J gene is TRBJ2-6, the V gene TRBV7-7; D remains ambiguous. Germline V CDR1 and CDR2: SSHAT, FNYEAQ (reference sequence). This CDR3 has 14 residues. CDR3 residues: CASSLNSGANVLTF. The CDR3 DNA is TGTGCTAGCAGCCTCAACTCTGGGGCCAACGTCCTGACTTTC.

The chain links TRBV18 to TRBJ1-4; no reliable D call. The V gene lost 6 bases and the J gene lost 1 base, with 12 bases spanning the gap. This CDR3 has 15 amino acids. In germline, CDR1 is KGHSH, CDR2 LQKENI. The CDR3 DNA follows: TGTGCCAGCTCTCCGGGAGTTCGAACTAATGAAAAACTGTTTTTT. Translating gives CASSPGVRTNEKLFF.

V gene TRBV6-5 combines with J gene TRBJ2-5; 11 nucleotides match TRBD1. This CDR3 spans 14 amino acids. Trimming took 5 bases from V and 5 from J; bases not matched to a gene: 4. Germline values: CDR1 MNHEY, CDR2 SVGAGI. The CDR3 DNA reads TGTGCCAGCAGTGGACAGGGGGCACGGGAGACCCAGTACTTC. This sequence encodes CASSGQGARETQYF.

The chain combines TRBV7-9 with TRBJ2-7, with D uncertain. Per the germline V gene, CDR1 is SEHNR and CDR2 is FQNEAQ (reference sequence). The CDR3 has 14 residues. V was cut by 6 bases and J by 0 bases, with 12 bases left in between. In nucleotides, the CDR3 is TGTGCCAGCAGGGATACGAGCAGCTCCTACGAGCAGTACTTC. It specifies CASRDTSSSYEQYF.

CDR3 sequence (DNA): TGTGCCAGCAGTGACCCCAGGGCCTCCAGGAGGAACACCGGGGAGCTGTTTTTT. Its translation: CASSDPRASRRNTGELFF. The chain employs TRBV6-1 and TRBJ2-2; a weak D match, TRBD1 (5 bases). The germline V and J ends were trimmed by 3 bases and 1 base, with 18 bases remaining between them. Per the germline V gene, CDR1 is MNHNS and CDR2 is SASEGT. The CDR3 extends over 18 amino acids.

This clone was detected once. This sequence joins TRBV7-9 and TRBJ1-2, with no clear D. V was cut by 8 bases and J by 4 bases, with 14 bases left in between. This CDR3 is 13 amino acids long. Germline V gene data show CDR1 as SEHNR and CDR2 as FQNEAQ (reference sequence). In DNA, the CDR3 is TGTGCCAGCCTCCCGGCAGGAACCTATGGCTACACCTTC. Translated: CASLPAGTYGYTF.

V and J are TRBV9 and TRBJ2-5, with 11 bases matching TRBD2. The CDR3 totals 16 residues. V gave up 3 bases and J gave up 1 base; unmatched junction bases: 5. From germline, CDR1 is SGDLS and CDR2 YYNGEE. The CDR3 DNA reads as TGTGCCAGCAGCGGTATAGCGGGGGGGCCCCAAGAGACCCAGTACTTC. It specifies CASSGIAGGPQETQYF.

CDR3 nucleotide sequence: TGTGCCAGCTCATTAGGACTAGCGGGGGGCATGGAGACCCAGTACTTC. It specifies CASSLGLAGGMETQYF. V is TRBV18 and J is TRBJ2-5; 14 nucleotides line up with TRBD2. Trimming at V came to 5 bases and at J to 5 bases, leaving 7 bases not matched to a gene. The germline CDR1 and CDR2 sequences are KGHSH and LQKENI. This CDR3 spans 16 amino acids. The entire variable domain, with the rest obtained from reference TRBV18 and TRBJ2-5, is as follows: NAGVMQNPRHLVRRRGQEARLRCSPMKGHSHVYWYRQLPEEGLKFMVYLQKENIIDESGMPKERFSAEFPKEGPSILRIQQVVRGDSAAYFCASSLGLAGGMETQYFGPGTRLLVL.

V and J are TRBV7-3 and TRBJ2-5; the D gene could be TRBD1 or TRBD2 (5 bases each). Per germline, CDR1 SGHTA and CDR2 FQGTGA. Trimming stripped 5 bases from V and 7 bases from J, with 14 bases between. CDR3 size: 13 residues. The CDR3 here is CASSQGYGGTQYF. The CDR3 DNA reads TGTGCCAGCAGCCAAGGCTATGGGGGGACCCAGTACTTC.

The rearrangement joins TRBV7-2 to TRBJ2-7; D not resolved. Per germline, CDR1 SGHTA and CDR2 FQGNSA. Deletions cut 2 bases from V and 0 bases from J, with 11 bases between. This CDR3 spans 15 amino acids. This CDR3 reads CASSLKIGNSYEQYF. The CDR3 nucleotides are TGTGCCAGCAGCTTAAAAATCGGCAACTCCTACGAGCAGTACTTC.

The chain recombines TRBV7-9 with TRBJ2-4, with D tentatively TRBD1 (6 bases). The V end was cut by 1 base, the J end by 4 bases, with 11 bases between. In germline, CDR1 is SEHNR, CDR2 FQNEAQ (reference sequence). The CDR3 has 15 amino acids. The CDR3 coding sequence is TGTGCCAGCAGCTTAGTTGCACAGGGAAAAAACATTCAGTACTTC. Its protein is CASSLVAQGKNIQYF. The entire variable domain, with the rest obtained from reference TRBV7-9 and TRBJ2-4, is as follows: DTGVSQNPRHKITKRGQNVTFRCDPISEHNRLYWYRQTLGQGPEFLTYFQNEAQLEKSRLLSDRFSAERPKGSFSTLEIQRTEQGDSAMYLCASSLVAQGKNIQYFGAGTRLSVL.

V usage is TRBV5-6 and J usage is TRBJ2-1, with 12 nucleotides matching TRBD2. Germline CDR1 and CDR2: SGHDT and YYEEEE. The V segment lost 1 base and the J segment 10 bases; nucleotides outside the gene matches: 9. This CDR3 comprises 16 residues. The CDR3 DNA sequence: TGTGCCAGCAGCTTGACTCCTAGCGGGAGGGGTTGGGAGCAGTTCTTC. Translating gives CASSLTPSGRGWEQFF. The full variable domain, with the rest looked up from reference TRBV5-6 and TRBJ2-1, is DAGVTQSPTHLIKTRGQQVTLRCSPKSGHDTVSWYQQALGQGPQFIFQYYEEEERQRGNFPDRFSGHQFPNYSSELNVNALLLGDSALYLCASSLTPSGRGWEQFFGPGTRLTVL.

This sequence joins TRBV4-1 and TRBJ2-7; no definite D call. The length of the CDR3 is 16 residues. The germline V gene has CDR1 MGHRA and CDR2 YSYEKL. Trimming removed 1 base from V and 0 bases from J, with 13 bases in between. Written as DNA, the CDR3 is TGCGCCAGCAGCCAAGTTTCGACTGAGAGCTCCTACGAGCAGTACTTC. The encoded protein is CASSQVSTESSYEQYF.

CDR3 protein: CASSRADGNTEAFF. In DNA, the CDR3 is TGTGCCAGCTCACGGGCGGACGGGAACACTGAAGCTTTCTTT. V and J are TRBV18 and TRBJ1-1; D gene unclear. V was trimmed by 4 bases and J by 1 base, leaving 10 bases between them. This CDR3 contains 14 residues. Germline V gene sequence: CDR1 KGHSH, CDR2 LQKENI.

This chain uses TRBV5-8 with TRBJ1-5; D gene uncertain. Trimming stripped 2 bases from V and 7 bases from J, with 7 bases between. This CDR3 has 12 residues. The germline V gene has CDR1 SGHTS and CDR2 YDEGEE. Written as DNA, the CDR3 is TGTGCCAGCAGCTTTGGGGTCCAGCCCCAGCATTTT. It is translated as CASSFGVQPQHF.

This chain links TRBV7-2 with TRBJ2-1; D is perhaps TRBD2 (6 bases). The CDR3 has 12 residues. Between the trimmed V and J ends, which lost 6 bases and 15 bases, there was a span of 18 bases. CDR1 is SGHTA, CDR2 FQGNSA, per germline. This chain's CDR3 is CASREGRGRMFF. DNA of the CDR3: TGTGCCAGCAGGGAGGGTCGAGGCCGGATGTTCTTC.

The DNA for the CDR3 is TGTGCCACCCTTTCACAAACCCGAGGAGGGAGGGACGTTTACAATGAGCAGTTCTTC. The encoded protein is CATLSQTRGGRDVYNEQFF. The chain employs TRBV7-9 and TRBJ2-1; TRBD2 matches 7 bases. Germline-derived CDR1 and CDR2 are SEHNR and FQNEAQ (reference sequence). The V and J ends lost 10 bases and 4 bases, in that order; junction bases with no gene match: 25. CDR3 size: 19 residues. Filled out from reference TRBV7-9 and TRBJ2-1, the complete variable domain reads DTGVSQNPRHKITKRGQNVTFRCDPISEHNRLYWYRQTLGQGPEFLTYFQNEAQLEKSRLLSDRFSAERPKGSFSTLEIQRTEQGDSAMYLCATLSQTRGGRDVYNEQFFGPGTRLTVL.

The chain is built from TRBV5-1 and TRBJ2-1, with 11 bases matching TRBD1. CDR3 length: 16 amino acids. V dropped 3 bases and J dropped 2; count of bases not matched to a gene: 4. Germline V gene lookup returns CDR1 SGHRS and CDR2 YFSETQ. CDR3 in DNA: TGCGCCAGCAGCTCGGGGACAGGGGGAACCTACAATGAGCAGTTCTTC. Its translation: CASSSGTGGTYNEQFF.

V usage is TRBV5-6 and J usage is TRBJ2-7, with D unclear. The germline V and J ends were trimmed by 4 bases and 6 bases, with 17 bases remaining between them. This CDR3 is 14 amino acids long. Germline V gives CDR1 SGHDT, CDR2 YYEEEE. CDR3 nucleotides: TGTGCCAGCAGCCGCGCTGATAGGGCCGGCGAGCAGTACTTC. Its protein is CASSRADRAGEQYF.

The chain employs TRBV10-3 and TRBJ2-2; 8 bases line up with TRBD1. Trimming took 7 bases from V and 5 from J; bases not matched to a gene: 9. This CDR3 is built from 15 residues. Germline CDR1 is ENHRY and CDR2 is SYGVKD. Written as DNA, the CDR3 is TGTGCCATCAAGGGGACAGGCGGAGGGACCGGGGAGCTGTTTTTT. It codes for CAIKGTGGGTGELFF.

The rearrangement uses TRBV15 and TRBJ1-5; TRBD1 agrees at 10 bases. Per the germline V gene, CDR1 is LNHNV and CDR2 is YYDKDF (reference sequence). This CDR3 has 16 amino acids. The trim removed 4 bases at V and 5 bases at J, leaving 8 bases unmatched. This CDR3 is CATSTFDRGLDQPQHF. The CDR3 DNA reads TGTGCCACCAGCACCTTCGACAGGGGGCTGGATCAGCCCCAGCATTTT.

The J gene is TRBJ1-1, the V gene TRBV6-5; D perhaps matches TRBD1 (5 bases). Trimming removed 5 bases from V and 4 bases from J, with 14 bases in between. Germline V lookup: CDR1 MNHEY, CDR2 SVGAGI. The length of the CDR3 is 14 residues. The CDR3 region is CASSTGGVFTEAFF. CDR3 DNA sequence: TGTGCCAGCAGTACGGGAGGGGTGTTCACTGAAGCTTTCTTT.

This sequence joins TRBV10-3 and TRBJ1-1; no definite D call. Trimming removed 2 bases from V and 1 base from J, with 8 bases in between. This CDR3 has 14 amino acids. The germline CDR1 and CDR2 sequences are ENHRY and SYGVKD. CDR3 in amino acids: CAISERTANTEAFF. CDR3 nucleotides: TGTGCCATCAGTGAGAGGACGGCGAACACTGAAGCTTTCTTT.

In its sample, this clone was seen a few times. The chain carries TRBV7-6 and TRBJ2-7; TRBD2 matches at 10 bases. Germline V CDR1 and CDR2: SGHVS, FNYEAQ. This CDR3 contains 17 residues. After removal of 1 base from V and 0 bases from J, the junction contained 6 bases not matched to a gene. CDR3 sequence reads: CASSLGGTSDSSYEQYF. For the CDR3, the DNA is TGTGCCAGCAGCTTAGGTGGGACTAGCGATTCCTCCTACGAGCAGTACTTC.